The 2 T cell receptor beta chains below all came from one sample that was sequenced in a study of blood T cell repertoires in COVID-19. Using immunoSEQ multiplex PCR, the repertoire was profiled, and TCRdb retains in-frame clones only, with some absent. The table shows some 510,000 clones, with around 87% occurring only once. The sample was PBMCs or T cells enriched from blood (not recorded which). The receptors here all came from a woman aged 35 to 49 who had recovered from COVID-19.

The chain employs TRBV7-9 and TRBJ2-7; TRBD2 agrees at 8 bases. The CDR3 sequence is 13 residues long. CDR1 and CDR2 from the germline V gene are SEHNR and FQNEAQ (reference sequence). The V segment lost 4 bases and the J segment 6 bases; nucleotides outside the gene matches: 5. CDR3 loop: CASSSGLASEQYF. The CDR3 DNA is TGTGCCAGCAGCTCTGGACTAGCCTCCGAGCAGTACTTC.

This clone was observed a handful of times. V is TRBV6-5 and J is TRBJ2-1, with D possibly matching TRBD2 (6 bases). The V end was cut by 2 bases, the J end by 4 bases, with 15 bases between. The CDR3 totals 16 residues. Germline V CDR1 and CDR2: MNHEY, SVGAGI. The CDR3 reads CASSYLLSGPYNEQFF. The CDR3 nucleotides read TGTGCCAGCAGTTACCTACTAAGCGGGCCTTACAATGAGCAGTTCTTC.